The text below deals with one TCR beta chain. CDR1 SGHDT and CDR2 YYEEEE come from the germline V gene. V shed 4 bases and J 2 bases; nucleotides not matched to a gene: 6. CDR3 length: 17 residues. Assay: immunoSEQ multiplex PCR; the TCRdb copy retains only in-frame clones and omits some. Seen here are about 43,000 clones, around 88% observed once, and the top ten hold around 14%. This sample was taken from a study of OX40 agonist ivuxolimab in advanced cancers. Study context: Clinicians treated patients with ivuxolimab, an agonistic anti-OX40 (CD134) antibody. Three individuals attained partial responses, comprising one hepatocellular carcinoma case and two cutaneous melanoma cases.

Sequenced here: CD4+ or CD8+ T cells sorted from blood, sampled in a trial of the OX40 agonist ivuxolimab. The chain carries TRBV5-6 and TRBJ2-1; TRBD2 matches at 13 bases. This TCR was recovered from an adult with an advanced solid tumor such as melanoma, head and neck, liver or kidney cancer. CDR3 sequence: CASSPWTSGSAYNEQFF. The CDR3 DNA sequence: TGTGCCAGCAGCCCCTGGACTAGCGGGAGCGCCTACAATGAGCAGTTCTTC.